A selection of T cell receptor beta chains follows, all from one sample in a study of high-grade serous ovarian cancer treatment subgroups. Only in-frame clones appear in the TCRdb table, and some are missing; sequencing was by immunoSEQ multiplex PCR. The sample contains 4,500 or so clones, around three quarters of which appear only once. The sample was tumor tissue. These receptors all stem from a human donor with high-grade serous ovarian cancer. CDR3s include the opening cysteine and the closing phenylalanine or tryptophan. A D gene is named only where the DNA matches it firmly. Not every row has a clone size; where given, it reads once, few, many or a size class.

v_call: TRBV19; clone_size: NA; d_call: NA; j_call: TRBJ2-3; cdr3_nt: TGTGCCAGTAGTATTTTCGGCAACACAGATACGCAGTATTTT; cdr3_aa: CASSIFGNTDTQYF
v_call: TRBV7-8; clone_size: NA; d_call: NA; j_call: TRBJ2-3; cdr3_nt: TGTGCCAGCAGCTCCGGGATCAGCACAGATACGCAGTATTTT; cdr3_aa: CASSSGISTDTQYF
v_call: TRBV28; clone_size: NA; d_call: NA; j_call: TRBJ2-2; cdr3_nt: TGTGCCAGCAGTTTCCACCAGTTGACCGGGGAGCTGTTTTTT; cdr3_aa: CASSFHQLTGELFF
v_call: TRBV6-1; clone_size: NA; d_call: NA; j_call: TRBJ1-1; cdr3_nt: TGTGCCAGCAGCACCCCAGTTGAAGCTTTCTTT; cdr3_aa: CASSTPVEAFF
v_call: TRBV6-5; clone_size: NA; d_call: NA; j_call: TRBJ2-3; cdr3_nt: TGTGCCAGCAGTTACTCCGGCAGTAGCACAGATACGCAGTATTTT; cdr3_aa: CASSYSGSSTDTQYF
v_call: TRBV4-3; clone_size: NA; d_call: TRBD1; j_call: TRBJ2-1; cdr3_nt: TGCGCCAGCAGCCCCGGACAGGGGGCATACAATGAGCAGTTCTTC; cdr3_aa: CASSPGQGAYNEQFF
v_call: TRBV28; clone_size: few; d_call: NA; j_call: TRBJ1-1; cdr3_nt: TGTGCCAGCGAGGGCATGAACACTGAAGCTTTCTTT; cdr3_aa: CASEGMNTEAFF
v_call: TRBV5-1; clone_size: NA; d_call: TRBD1; j_call: TRBJ2-6; cdr3_nt: TGCGCCAGCAGCGCTGGGACAGGGACTTCTGGGGCCAACGTCCTGACTTTC; cdr3_aa: CASSAGTGTSGANVLTF
v_call: TRBV9; clone_size: NA; d_call: TRBD1; j_call: TRBJ2-6; cdr3_nt: TGTGCCAGCAGTAGGACAGGTGCTTTCTCTGGGGCCAACGTCCTGACTTTC; cdr3_aa: CASSRTGAFSGANVLTF
v_call: TRBV11-1; clone_size: NA; d_call: NA; j_call: TRBJ1-1; cdr3_nt: TGTGCCAGCAGCCCGCCCCAATTACGGGCCGCTTTCTTT; cdr3_aa: CASSPPQLRAAFF
v_call: TRBV25-1; clone_size: NA; d_call: NA; j_call: TRBJ1-2; cdr3_nt: TGTGCCAGCAGTGAATCGGGAGGTGCACGTGGCTACACCTTC; cdr3_aa: CASSESGGARGYTF
v_call: TRBV4-1; clone_size: few; d_call: NA; j_call: TRBJ1-1; cdr3_nt: TGCGCCAGCAGCCCTCCTGGTACCTTTATGAACACTGAAGCTTTCTTT; cdr3_aa: CASSPPGTFMNTEAFF
v_call: TRBV19; clone_size: NA; d_call: NA; j_call: TRBJ1-1; cdr3_nt: TGTGCCAGTTCAATTTGGGGGGACACTGAAGCTTTCTTT; cdr3_aa: CASSIWGDTEAFF
v_call: TRBV7-3; clone_size: NA; d_call: TRBD1; j_call: TRBJ1-1; cdr3_nt: TGTGCCAGCAGCCAAAACAGCCTCCAGGGGGGAGCTTTCTTT; cdr3_aa: CASSQNSLQGGAFF
v_call: TRBV19; clone_size: few; d_call: NA; j_call: TRBJ2-2; cdr3_nt: TGTGCCAGTAGTATACTAGCGTCCGGGGAGCTGTTTTTT; cdr3_aa: CASSILASGELFF
v_call: TRBV7-2; clone_size: medium-sized; d_call: NA; j_call: TRBJ1-2; cdr3_nt: TGTGCCAGCAGCTTTAGCCGGGACGGTGGCTATGGCTACACCTTC; cdr3_aa: CASSFSRDGGYGYTF
v_call: TRBV7-6; clone_size: few; d_call: NA; j_call: TRBJ2-3; cdr3_nt: TGTGCCAGCAGCTTATCGGCCGGGGGCCGGAACACAGATACGCAGTATTTT; cdr3_aa: CASSLSAGGRNTDTQYF
v_call: TRBV27; clone_size: NA; d_call: NA; j_call: TRBJ1-5; cdr3_nt: TGTGCCAGCAGTCCCCCCGGTCAGCCCCAGCATTTT; cdr3_aa: CASSPPGQPQHF
v_call: TRBV7-2; clone_size: NA; d_call: NA; j_call: TRBJ2-2; cdr3_nt: TGTGCCACCGCCGCCACTCTGAACACCGGGGAGCTGTTTTTT; cdr3_aa: CATAATLNTGELFF
v_call: TRBV7-2; clone_size: NA; d_call: NA; j_call: TRBJ2-6; cdr3_nt: TGTGCCAGCAACCCCTCTGGGGCCAACGTCCTGACTTTC; cdr3_aa: CASNPSGANVLTF
v_call: TRBV27; clone_size: once; d_call: NA; j_call: TRBJ1-5; cdr3_nt: TGTGCCAGCAGTTTACTCGGGGGTGGTCAGCCCCAGCATTTT; cdr3_aa: CASSLLGGGQPQHF
v_call: TRBV7-9; clone_size: NA; d_call: NA; j_call: TRBJ1-3; cdr3_nt: TGTGCCAGCAGACTGACGCCAGAATCCTCTGGAAACACCATATATTTT; cdr3_aa: CASRLTPESSGNTIYF
v_call: TRBV6-1; clone_size: NA; d_call: TRBD1; j_call: TRBJ1-1; cdr3_nt: TGTGCCAGCATCACAGGGGGGACTGAAGCTTTCTTT; cdr3_aa: CASITGGTEAFF
v_call: TRBV11-1; clone_size: NA; d_call: NA; j_call: TRBJ1-1; cdr3_nt: TGTGCCAGCAGCACGAGGGGGAGGACTGAAGCTTTCTTT; cdr3_aa: CASSTRGRTEAFF
v_call: TRBV6-4; clone_size: NA; d_call: TRBD1; j_call: TRBJ2-5; cdr3_nt: TGTGCCAGCTCCCCAGAGGGGGCCGCGGAGACCCAGTACTTC; cdr3_aa: CASSPEGAAETQYF
v_call: TRBV9; clone_size: NA; d_call: NA; j_call: TRBJ1-6; cdr3_nt: TGTGCCAGCAGCGACGGACCGGGACGCCAAGTGGTGGACCACCACTTT; cdr3_aa: CASSDGPGRQVVDHHF
v_call: TRBV28; clone_size: NA; d_call: NA; j_call: TRBJ1-2; cdr3_nt: TGTGCCAGCAGCTCCCCAGGGTACAGTTGGGGCTACACCTTC; cdr3_aa: CASSSPGYSWGYTF
v_call: TRBV2; clone_size: NA; d_call: NA; j_call: TRBJ2-3; cdr3_nt: TGTGCCAGCAAGGCAGCCGGGAGCACAGATACGCAGTATTTT; cdr3_aa: CASKAAGSTDTQYF
v_call: TRBV5-8; clone_size: NA; d_call: NA; j_call: TRBJ2-6; cdr3_nt: TGTGCCAGCAGCCTCGGGACGGCTACCTTCTCTGGGGCCAACGTCCTGACTTTC; cdr3_aa: CASSLGTATFSGANVLTF
v_call: TRBV28; clone_size: NA; d_call: TRBD1; j_call: TRBJ2-7; cdr3_nt: TGTGCCAGCACTTCGCGCGAGGGACAGCAGTCCTACGAGCAGTACTTC; cdr3_aa: CASTSREGQQSYEQYF
v_call: TRBV5-1; clone_size: NA; d_call: TRBD2; j_call: TRBJ2-3; cdr3_nt: TGCGCCAGCAGTCGCGGGACTAGCGGGGGGTTCACAGATACGCAGTATTTT; cdr3_aa: CASSRGTSGGFTDTQYF
v_call: TRBV6-6; clone_size: NA; d_call: NA; j_call: TRBJ2-1; cdr3_nt: TGTGCCAGCAGTTACTCGGGTAGCGGTGCCTACAATGAGCAGTTCTTC; cdr3_aa: CASSYSGSGAYNEQFF
v_call: TRBV29-1; clone_size: NA; d_call: NA; j_call: TRBJ1-1; cdr3_nt: TGCAGCGTTAGGGACACTGAAGCTTTCTTT; cdr3_aa: CSVRDTEAFF
v_call: TRBV5-4; clone_size: NA; d_call: NA; j_call: TRBJ2-3; cdr3_nt: TGTGCCAGCAGCCCCCCCCAAGGGTTGCATACGCAGTATTTT; cdr3_aa: CASSPPQGLHTQYF
v_call: TRBV10-3; clone_size: few; d_call: TRBD1; j_call: TRBJ2-7; cdr3_nt: TGTGCCATCAGTGGGGGGGACAGGGTCTACGAGCAGTACTTC; cdr3_aa: CAISGGDRVYEQYF
v_call: TRBV11-2; clone_size: NA; d_call: NA; j_call: TRBJ2-3; cdr3_nt: TGTGCCAGCAGCTTAGATAGTTGGAGCACAGATACGCAGTATTTT; cdr3_aa: CASSLDSWSTDTQYF
v_call: TRBV6-6; clone_size: NA; d_call: TRBD1; j_call: TRBJ1-2; cdr3_nt: TGTGCCAGCAGCTTCGGACAGGGCCCGCTCTATGGCTACACCTTC; cdr3_aa: CASSFGQGPLYGYTF
v_call: TRBV15; clone_size: NA; d_call: TRBD1; j_call: TRBJ2-5; cdr3_nt: TGTGCCACCAGCAGACTGACAGGGGGGATCCTACAAGAGACCCAGTACTTC; cdr3_aa: CATSRLTGGILQETQYF
v_call: TRBV7-2; clone_size: few; d_call: NA; j_call: TRBJ1-5; cdr3_nt: TGTGCCAGCAGCTCCGGGCGGAGCAATCAGCCCCAGCATTTT; cdr3_aa: CASSSGRSNQPQHF
v_call: TRBV10-3; clone_size: NA; d_call: TRBD1; j_call: TRBJ2-7; cdr3_nt: TGTGCCATCAGGGCCTCCGGGACAGGGGTTACCGAGCAGTACTTC; cdr3_aa: CAIRASGTGVTEQYF